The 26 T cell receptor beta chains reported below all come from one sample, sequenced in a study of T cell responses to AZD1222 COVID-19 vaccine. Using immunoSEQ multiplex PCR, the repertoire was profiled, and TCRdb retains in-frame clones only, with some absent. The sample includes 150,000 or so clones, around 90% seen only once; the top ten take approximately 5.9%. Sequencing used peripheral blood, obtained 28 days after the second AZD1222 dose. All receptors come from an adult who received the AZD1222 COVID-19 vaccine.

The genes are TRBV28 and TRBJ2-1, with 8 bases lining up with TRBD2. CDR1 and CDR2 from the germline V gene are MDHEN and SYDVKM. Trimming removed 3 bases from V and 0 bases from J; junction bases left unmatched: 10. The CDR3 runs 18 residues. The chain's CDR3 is CASSFLKEGTSSYNEQFF. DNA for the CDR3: TGTGCCAGCAGTTTCCTCAAAGAGGGGACTAGCTCCTACAATGAGCAGTTCTTC.

The CDR3 region is CAWSFGKSYEQYF. The CDR3 DNA is TGTGCCTGGAGTTTCGGGAAATCCTACGAGCAGTACTTC. The genes are TRBV30 and TRBJ2-7; weak D call: TRBD2 (5 bases). Germline V gene data show CDR1 as GTSNPN and CDR2 as SVGIG (reference sequence). The CDR3 covers 13 residues. Trimming left V 2 bases short and J 1 base short, with 9 bases between.

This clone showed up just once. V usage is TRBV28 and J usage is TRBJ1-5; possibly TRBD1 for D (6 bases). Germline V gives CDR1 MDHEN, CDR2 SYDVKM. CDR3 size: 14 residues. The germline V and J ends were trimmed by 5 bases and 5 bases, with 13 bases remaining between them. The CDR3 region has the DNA TGTGCCAGCAGTGACACAGGGCCCCATCAGCCCCAGCATTTT. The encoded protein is CASSDTGPHQPQHF. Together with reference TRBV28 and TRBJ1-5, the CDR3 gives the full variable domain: DVKVTQSSRYLVKRTGEKVFLECVQDMDHENMFWYRQDPGLGLRLIYFSYDVKMKEKGDIPEGYSVSREKKERFSLILESASTNQTSMYLCASSDTGPHQPQHFGDGTRLSIL.

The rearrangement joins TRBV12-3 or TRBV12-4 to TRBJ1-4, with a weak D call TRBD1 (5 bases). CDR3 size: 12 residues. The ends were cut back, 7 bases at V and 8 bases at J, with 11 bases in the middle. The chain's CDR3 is CASNREGEKLFF. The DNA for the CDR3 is TGTGCCAGCAACCGAGAGGGGGAAAAACTGTTTTTT.

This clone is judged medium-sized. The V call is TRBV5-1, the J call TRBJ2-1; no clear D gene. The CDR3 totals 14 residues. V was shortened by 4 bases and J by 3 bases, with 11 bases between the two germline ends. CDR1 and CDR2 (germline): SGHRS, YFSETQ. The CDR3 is CASSPDGDYNEQFF. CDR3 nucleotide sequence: TGCGCCAGCAGCCCGGACGGTGACTACAATGAGCAGTTCTTC.

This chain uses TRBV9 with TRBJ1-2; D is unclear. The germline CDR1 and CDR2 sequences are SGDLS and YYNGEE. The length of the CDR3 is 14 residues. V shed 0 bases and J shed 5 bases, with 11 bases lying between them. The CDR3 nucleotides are TGTGCCAGCAGCGTAGCGGGTGGGCAGTATGGCTACACCTTC. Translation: CASSVAGGQYGYTF.

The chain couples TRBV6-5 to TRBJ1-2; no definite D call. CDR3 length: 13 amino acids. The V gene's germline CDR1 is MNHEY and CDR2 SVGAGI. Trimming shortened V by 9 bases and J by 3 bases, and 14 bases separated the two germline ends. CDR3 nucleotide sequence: TGTGCCAGTATGGACGGCCTTCACTATGGCTACACCTTC. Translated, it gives CASMDGLHYGYTF.

CDR3 sequence: CASSEEPRASSGANVLTF. CDR3 DNA sequence: TGTGCCAGCAGTGAAGAACCCCGGGCCTCGTCTGGGGCCAACGTCCTGACTTTC. The genes are TRBV2 and TRBJ2-6; D gene unclear. V lost 1 base to trimming and J lost 1 base, with 14 bases between them. CDR1 SNHLY and CDR2 FYNNEI come from the germline V gene. CDR3 length: 18 amino acids.

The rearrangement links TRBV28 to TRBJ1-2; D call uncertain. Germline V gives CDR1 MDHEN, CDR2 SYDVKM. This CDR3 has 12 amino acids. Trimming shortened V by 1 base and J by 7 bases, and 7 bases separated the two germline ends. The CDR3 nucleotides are TGTGCCAGCAGTTTATTGAAATCTGGCTACACCTTC. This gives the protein CASSLLKSGYTF.

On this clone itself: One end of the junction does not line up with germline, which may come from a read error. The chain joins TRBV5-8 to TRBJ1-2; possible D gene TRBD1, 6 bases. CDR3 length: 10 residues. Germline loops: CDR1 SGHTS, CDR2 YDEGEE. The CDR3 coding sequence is TGTGCCAGCAGCTTGGCCGAGGGGGGCTTC. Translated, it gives CASSLAEGGF.

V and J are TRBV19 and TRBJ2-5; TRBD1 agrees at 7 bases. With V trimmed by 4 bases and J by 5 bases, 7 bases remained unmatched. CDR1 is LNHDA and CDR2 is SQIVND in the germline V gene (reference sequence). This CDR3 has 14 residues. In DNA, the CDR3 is TGTGCCAGTAGTAGACAGGGTAGTACGGAGACCCAGTACTTC. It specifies CASSRQGSTETQYF. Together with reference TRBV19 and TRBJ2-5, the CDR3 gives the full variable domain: DGGITQSPKYLFRKEGQNVTLSCEQNLNHDAMYWYRQDPGQGLRLIYYSQIVNDFQKGDIAEGYSVSREKKESFPLTVTSAQKNPTAFYLCASSRQGSTETQYFGPGTRLLVL.

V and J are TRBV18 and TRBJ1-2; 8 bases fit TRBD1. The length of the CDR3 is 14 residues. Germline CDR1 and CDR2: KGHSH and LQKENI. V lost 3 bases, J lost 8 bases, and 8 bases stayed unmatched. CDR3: CASSPPQGAGGYTF. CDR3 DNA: TGTGCCAGCTCACCGCCCCAGGGGGCGGGCGGCTACACCTTC.

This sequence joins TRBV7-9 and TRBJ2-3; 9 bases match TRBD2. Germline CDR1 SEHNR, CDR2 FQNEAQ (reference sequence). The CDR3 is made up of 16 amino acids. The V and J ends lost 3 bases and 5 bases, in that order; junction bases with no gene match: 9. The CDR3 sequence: CASSFGAGGHGDTQYF. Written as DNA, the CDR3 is TGTGCCAGCAGCTTTGGGGCGGGAGGGCATGGAGATACGCAGTATTTT.

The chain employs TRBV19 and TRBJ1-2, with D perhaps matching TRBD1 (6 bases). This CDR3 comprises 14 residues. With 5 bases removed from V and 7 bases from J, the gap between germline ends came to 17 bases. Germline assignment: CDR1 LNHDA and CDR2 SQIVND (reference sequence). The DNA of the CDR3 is TGTGCCAGTAGTGCGGACAGAGGCGTTTCTGGCTACACCTTC. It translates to CASSADRGVSGYTF.

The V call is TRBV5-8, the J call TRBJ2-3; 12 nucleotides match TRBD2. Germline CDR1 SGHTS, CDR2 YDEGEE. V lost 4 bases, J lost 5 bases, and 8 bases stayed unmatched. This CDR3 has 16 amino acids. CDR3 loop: CASSPPTSGGGDTQYF. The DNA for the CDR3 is TGTGCCAGCAGCCCTCCGACTAGCGGGGGTGGAGATACGCAGTATTTT. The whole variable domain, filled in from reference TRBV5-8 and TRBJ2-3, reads EAGVTQSPTHLIKTRGQQATLRCSPISGHTSVYWYQQALGLGLQFLLWYDEGEERNRGNFPPRFSGRQFPNYSSELNVNALELEDSALYLCASSPPTSGGGDTQYFGPGTRLTVL.

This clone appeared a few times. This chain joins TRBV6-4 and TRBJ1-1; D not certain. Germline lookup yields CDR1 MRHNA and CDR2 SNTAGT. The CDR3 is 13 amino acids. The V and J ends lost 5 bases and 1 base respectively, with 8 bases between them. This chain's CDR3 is CASSTQANTEAFF. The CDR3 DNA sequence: TGTGCCAGCAGTACTCAGGCGAACACTGAAGCTTTCTTT.

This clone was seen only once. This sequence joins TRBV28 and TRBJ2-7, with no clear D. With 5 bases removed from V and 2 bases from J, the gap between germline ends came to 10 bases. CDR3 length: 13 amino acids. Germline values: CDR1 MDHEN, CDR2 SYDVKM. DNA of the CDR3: TGTGCCAGCAGTCCCCCCCCGACCTACGAGCAGTACTTC. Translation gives CASSPPPTYEQYF.

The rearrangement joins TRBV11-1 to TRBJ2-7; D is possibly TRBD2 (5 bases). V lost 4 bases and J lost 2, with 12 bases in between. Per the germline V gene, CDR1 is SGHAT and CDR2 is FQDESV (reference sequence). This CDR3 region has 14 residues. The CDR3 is CASSYRGQTYEQYF. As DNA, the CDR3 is TGTGCCAGCAGCTACAGAGGGCAGACCTACGAGCAGTACTTC.

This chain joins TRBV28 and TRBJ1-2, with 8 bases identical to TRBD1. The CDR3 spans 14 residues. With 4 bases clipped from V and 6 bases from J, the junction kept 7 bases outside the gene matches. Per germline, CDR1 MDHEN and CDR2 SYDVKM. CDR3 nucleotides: TGTGCCAGCAGTTCCCCACAGGGGGGGAATGGCTACACCTTC. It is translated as CASSSPQGGNGYTF.

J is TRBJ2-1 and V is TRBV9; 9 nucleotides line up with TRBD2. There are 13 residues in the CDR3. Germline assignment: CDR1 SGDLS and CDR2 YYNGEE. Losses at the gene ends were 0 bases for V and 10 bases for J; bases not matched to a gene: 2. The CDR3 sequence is CASSVDLAGEQFF. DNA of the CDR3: TGTGCCAGCAGCGTAGATCTAGCGGGAGAGCAGTTCTTC.

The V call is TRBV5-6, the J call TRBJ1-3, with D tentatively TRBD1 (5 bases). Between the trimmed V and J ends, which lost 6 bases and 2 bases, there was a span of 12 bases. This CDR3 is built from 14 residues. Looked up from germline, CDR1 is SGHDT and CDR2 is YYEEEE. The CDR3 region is CASNLQGAGNTIYF. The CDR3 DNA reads TGTGCCAGCAACCTACAAGGGGCTGGAAACACCATATATTTT.

This CDR3 is CASSFGGEKLFF. CDR3 nucleotides: TGCGCCAGCAGCTTTGGGGGCGAAAAACTGTTTTTT. The rearrangement links TRBV5-1 to TRBJ1-4, with a tentative D call TRBD1 (6 bases). This CDR3 contains 12 residues. Trimming stripped 2 bases from V and 8 bases from J, with 7 bases between. Germline-derived CDR1 and CDR2 are SGHRS and YFSETQ. The whole variable domain, remainder taken from reference TRBV5-1 and TRBJ1-4, is KAGVTQTPRYLIKTRGQQVTLSCSPISGHRSVSWYQQTPGQGLQFLFEYFSETQRNKGNFPGRFSGRQFSNSRSEMNVSTLELGDSALYLCASSFGGEKLFFGSGTQLSVL.

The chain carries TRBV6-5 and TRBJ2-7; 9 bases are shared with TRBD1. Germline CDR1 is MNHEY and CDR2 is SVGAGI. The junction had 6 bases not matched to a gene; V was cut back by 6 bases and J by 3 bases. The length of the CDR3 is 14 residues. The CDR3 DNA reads TGTGCCAGCAGGGGACAGGGAGAGAGCTACGAGCAGTACTTC. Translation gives CASRGQGESYEQYF.

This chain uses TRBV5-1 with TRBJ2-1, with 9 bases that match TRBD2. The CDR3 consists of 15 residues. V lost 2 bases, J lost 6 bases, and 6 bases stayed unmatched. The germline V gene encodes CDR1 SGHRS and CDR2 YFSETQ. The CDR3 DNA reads TGCGCCAGCAGCTTTCAGCGGGGGGTAGGCAATGAGCAGTTCTTC. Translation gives CASSFQRGVGNEQFF.

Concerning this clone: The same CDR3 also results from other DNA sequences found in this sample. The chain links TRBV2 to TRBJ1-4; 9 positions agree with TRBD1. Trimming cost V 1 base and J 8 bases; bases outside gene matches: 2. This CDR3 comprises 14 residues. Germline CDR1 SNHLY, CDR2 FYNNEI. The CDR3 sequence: CASSEGTGDEKLFF. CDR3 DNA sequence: TGTGCCAGCAGTGAAGGGACAGGGGACGAAAAACTGTTTTTT. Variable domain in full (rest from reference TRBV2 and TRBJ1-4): EPEVTQTPSHQVTQMGQEVILRCVPISNHLYFYWYRQILGQKVEFLVSFYNNEISEKSEIFDDQFSVERPDGSNFTLKIRSTKLEDSAMYFCASSEGTGDEKLFFGSGTQLSVL.

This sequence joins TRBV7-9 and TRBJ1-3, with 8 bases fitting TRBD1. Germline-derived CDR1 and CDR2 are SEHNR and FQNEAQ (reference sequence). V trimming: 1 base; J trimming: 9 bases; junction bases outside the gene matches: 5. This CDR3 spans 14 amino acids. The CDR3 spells CASSLEDRVPTIYF. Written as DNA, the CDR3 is TGTGCCAGCAGCTTAGAGGACAGGGTTCCCACCATATATTTT.